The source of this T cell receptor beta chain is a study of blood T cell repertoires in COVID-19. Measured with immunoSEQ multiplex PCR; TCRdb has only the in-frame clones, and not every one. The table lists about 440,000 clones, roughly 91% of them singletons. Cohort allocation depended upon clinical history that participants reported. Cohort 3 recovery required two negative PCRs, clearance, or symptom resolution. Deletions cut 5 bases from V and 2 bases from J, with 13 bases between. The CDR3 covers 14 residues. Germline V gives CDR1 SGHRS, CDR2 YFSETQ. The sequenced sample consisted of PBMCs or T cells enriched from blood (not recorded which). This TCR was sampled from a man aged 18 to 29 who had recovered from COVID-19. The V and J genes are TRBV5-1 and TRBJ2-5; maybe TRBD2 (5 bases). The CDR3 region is CASSVGGYQETQYF. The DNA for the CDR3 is TGCGCCAGCAGTGTCGGAGGCTATCAAGAGACCCAGTACTTC. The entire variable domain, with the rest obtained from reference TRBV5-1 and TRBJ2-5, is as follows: KAGVTQTPRYLIKTRGQQVTLSCSPISGHRSVSWYQQTPGQGLQFLFEYFSETQRNKGNFPGRFSGRQFSNSRSEMNVSTLELGDSALYLCASSVGGYQETQYFGPGTRLLVL.